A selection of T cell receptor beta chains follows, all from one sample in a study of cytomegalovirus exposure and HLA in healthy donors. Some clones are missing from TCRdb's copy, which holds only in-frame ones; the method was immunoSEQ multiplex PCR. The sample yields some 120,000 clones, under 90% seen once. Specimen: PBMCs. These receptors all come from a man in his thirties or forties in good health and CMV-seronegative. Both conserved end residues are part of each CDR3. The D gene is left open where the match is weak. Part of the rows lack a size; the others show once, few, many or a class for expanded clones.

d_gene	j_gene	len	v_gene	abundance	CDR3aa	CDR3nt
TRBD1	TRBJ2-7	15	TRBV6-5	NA	CASSRSRTGAYEQYF	TGTGCCAGCAGCCGCAGTCGGACAGGGGCCTACGAGCAGTACTTC
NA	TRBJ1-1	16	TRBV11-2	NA	CASSPVPERPNTEAFF	TGTGCCAGCAGCCCGGTCCCTGAGCGTCCGAACACTGAAGCTTTCTTT
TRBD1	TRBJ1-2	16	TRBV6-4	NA	CASSDSLQGGPYGYTF	TGTGCCAGCAGTGACTCGCTTCAGGGGGGTCCCTATGGCTACACCTTC
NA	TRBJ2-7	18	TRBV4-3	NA	CASSRNFRRGTPSYEQYF	TGCGCCAGCAGCCGGAATTTTCGGAGGGGCACCCCCTCCTACGAGCAGTACTTC
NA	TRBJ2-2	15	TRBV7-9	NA	CASSLAPRLGSELFF	TGTGCCAGCAGCTTAGCCCCTAGACTAGGATCGGAGCTGTTTTTT
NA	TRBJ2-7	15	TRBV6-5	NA	CASSYSTVGTYEQYF	TGTGCCAGCAGTTACTCGACAGTGGGGACCTACGAGCAGTACTTC
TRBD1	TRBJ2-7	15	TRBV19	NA	CASSSPGQGAYEQYF	TGTGCCAGTAGTTCCCCGGGACAGGGGGCCTACGAGCAGTACTTC
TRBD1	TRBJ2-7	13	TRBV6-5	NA	CASSLRQGHEQYF	TGTGCCAGCAGTCTGAGACAGGGCCACGAGCAGTACTTC
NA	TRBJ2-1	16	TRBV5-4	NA	CASSLSGGIVYNEQFF	TGTGCCAGCAGCTTGTCAGGGGGGATCGTCTACAATGAGCAGTTCTTC
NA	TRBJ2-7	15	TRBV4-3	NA	CASSQDRAGSYEQYF	TGCGCCAGCAGCCAAGATAGGGCAGGGTCCTACGAGCAGTACTTC
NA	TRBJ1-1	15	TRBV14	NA	CASSQVQAMNTEAFF	TGTGCCAGCAGCCAAGTGCAGGCCATGAACACTGAAGCTTTCTTT
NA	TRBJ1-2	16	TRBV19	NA	CASSPPTYLLPDGYTF	TGTGCCAGTAGTCCCCCGACATATCTTCTTCCGGATGGCTACACCTTC
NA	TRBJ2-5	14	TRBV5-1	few	CASSWTVTGETQYF	TGCGCCAGCAGCTGGACAGTAACCGGAGAGACCCAGTACTTC
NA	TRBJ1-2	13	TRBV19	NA	CASSPGGAYGYTF	TGTGCCAGTAGTCCTGGGGGGGCCTATGGCTACACCTTC
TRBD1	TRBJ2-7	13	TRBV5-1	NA	CASSTNRDSEQYF	TGCGCCAGCAGCACAAACCGGGACAGCGAGCAGTACTTC
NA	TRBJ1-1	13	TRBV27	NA	CASRGVMNTEAFF	TGTGCCAGCAGAGGGGTCATGAACACTGAAGCTTTCTTT
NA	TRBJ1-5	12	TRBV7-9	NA	CASSAGGQPQHF	TGTGCCAGCAGCGCCGGGGGTCAGCCCCAGCATTTT
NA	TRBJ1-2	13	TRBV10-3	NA	CAIRTRGEDGYTF	TGTGCCATCAGGACCCGGGGGGAAGATGGCTACACCTTC
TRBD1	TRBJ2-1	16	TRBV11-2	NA	CASSFGEDREYNEQFF	TGTGCCAGCAGCTTTGGGGAGGACAGGGAGTACAATGAGCAGTTCTTC
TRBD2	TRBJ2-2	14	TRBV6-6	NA	CASTLRGDLGELFF	TGTGCCAGCACCTTACGGGGGGACCTCGGGGAGCTGTTTTTT
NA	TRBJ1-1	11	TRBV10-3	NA	CAIRANTEAFF	TGTGCCATCAGAGCGAACACTGAAGCTTTCTTT
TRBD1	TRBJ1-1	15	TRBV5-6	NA	CASSILQGRNTEAFF	TGTGCCAGCAGCATTCTACAGGGGAGGAACACTGAAGCTTTCTTT
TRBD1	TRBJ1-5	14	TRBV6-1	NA	CASSDRDSNQPQHF	TGTGCCAGCTCGGACAGGGATAGCAATCAGCCCCAGCATTTT
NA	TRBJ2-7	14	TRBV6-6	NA	CASSYESTQGEQYF	TGTGCCAGCAGTTACGAGTCGACCCAGGGGGAGCAGTACTTC
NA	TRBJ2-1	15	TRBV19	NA	CASSLGQSSYNEQFF	TGTGCCAGTAGTCTCGGACAGAGCTCCTACAATGAGCAGTTCTTC
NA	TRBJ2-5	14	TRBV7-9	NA	CASSLGTEQETQYF	TGTGCCAGCAGCTTAGGTACCGAGCAAGAGACCCAGTACTTC
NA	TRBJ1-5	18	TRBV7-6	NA	CASSPNAGRGSINQPQHF	TGTGCCAGCAGCCCCAATGCAGGCAGGGGTTCTATAAATCAGCCCCAGCATTTT
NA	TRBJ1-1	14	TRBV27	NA	CASSLGRGNTEAFF	TGTGCCAGCAGTTTGGGCAGGGGTAACACTGAAGCTTTCTTT
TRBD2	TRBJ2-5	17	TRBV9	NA	CASSVGASGGARETQYF	TGTGCCAGCAGCGTAGGCGCTAGCGGGGGGGCGCGCGAGACCCAGTACTTC